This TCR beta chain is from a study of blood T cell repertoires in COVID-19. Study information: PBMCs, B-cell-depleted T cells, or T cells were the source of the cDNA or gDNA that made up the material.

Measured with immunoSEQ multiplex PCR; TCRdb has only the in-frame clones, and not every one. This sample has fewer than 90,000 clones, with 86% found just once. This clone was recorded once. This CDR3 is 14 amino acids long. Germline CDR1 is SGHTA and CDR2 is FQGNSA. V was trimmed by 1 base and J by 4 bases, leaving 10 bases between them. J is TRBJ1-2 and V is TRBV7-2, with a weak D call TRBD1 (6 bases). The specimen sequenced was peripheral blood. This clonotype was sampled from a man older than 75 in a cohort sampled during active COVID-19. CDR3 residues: CASSLGTGSYGYTF. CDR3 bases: TGTGCCAGCAGCTTAGGAACAGGGAGCTATGGCTACACCTTC.